The 23 T cell receptor beta chains below all came from one sample that was sequenced in a study of blood T cells in healthy people across ages. Alongside a J-beta primer mix, a sample-barcoded 5' primer served in a second PCR lasting about 7 to 12 cycles. MiXCR was run by TCRdb on the 5' RACE reads, yielding one entry per CDR3 protein. The sample lists approximately 880,000 distinct CDR3 sequences; around 46% were seen once. Sequencing was performed on blood. These receptors came from a man aged 25-45 years in good health.

The V call is TRBV20-1, the J call TRBJ2-7; possible D gene TRBD1, 5 bases. CDR1 is DFQATT, CDR2 SNEGSKA, per germline (reference sequence). Trimming took off 0 bases at V and 3 bases at J, with 12 bases between the two ends. The CDR3 length is 14 residues. Here the CDR3 DNA reads TGCAGTGCTAGAGATACGACAGACTTCTACGAGCAGTACTTC. Translation: CSARDTTDFYEQYF.

In the case of this clonotype: One base away lies a much larger clone, so this may be a sequencing read error. V and J are TRBV4-2 and TRBJ2-1, with a possible D match to TRBD2 (6 bases). The V gene lost 0 bases and the J gene lost 10 bases, with 16 bases spanning the gap. Looked up from germline, CDR1 is LGHNA and CDR2 is YNFKEQ. CDR3 length equals 15 residues. CDR3 loop: CASSQDNGGSYEQFF. CDR3 nucleotides: TGTGCCAGCAGCCAAGATAACGGGGGTTCCTACGAGCAGTTCTTC.

The CDR3 loop is CASSDGTGGFSSYEQYF. The CDR3 DNA follows: TGCGCCAGCAGCGACGGGACAGGGGGTTTCTCCTCCTACGAGCAGTACTTC. The gene calls are TRBV5-1 and TRBJ2-7, with 11 bases fitting TRBD1. V lost 4 bases to trimming and J lost 0 bases; unmatched junction nucleotides: 9. This CDR3 region has 17 residues. Germline V gene lookup returns CDR1 SGHRS and CDR2 YFSETQ. The variable domain in full, with the rest retrieved from reference TRBV5-1 and TRBJ2-7, is KAGVTQTPRYLIKTRGQQVTLSCSPISGHRSVSWYQQTPGQGLQFLFEYFSETQRNKGNFPGRFSGRQFSNSRSEMNVSTLELGDSALYLCASSDGTGGFSSYEQYFGPGTRLTVT.

This chain joins TRBV28 and TRBJ2-1, with TRBD2 as a possible D gene (6 bases). Between the trimmed V and J ends, which lost 3 bases and 3 bases, there was a span of 15 bases. This CDR3 is built from 16 residues. The germline gives CDR1 MDHEN, CDR2 SYDVKM. CDR3 loop: CASSFIRRGLYNEQFF. The DNA for the CDR3 is TGTGCCAGCAGTTTCATTAGGCGGGGACTCTACAATGAGCAGTTCTTC.

The chain is built from TRBV9 and TRBJ1-5; 10 bases align to TRBD1. V trimming: 5 bases; J trimming: 3 bases; junction bases outside the gene matches: 8. Germline V CDR1 and CDR2: SGDLS, YYNGEE. The CDR3 covers 16 residues. In DNA, the CDR3 is TGTGCCAGCAGTCCATCCGGGACAGGGGTCAATCAGCCCCAGCATTTT. Encoded protein: CASSPSGTGVNQPQHF.

This clonotype was observed a few times. The chain carries TRBV7-2 and TRBJ2-3; D call uncertain. V was shortened by 2 bases and J by 5 bases, with 11 bases between the two germline ends. Germline V gene lookup returns CDR1 SGHTA and CDR2 FQGNSA. This CDR3 region has 14 residues. The DNA for the CDR3 is TGTGCCAGCAGCTTACCCCCCCAGATAGATACGCAGTATTTT. Translating gives CASSLPPQIDTQYF.

The chain uses TRBV4-2 and TRBJ1-2; D is possibly TRBD1 (5 bases). Trimming shortened V by 0 bases and J by 2 bases, and 10 bases separated the two germline ends. Germline V gives CDR1 LGHNA, CDR2 YNFKEQ. The CDR3 runs 15 residues. The CDR3 nucleotides are TGTGCCAGCAGCCAAGATGAGGGGCTAAACTATGGCTACACCTTC. Residues: CASSQDEGLNYGYTF.

For the CDR3, the DNA is TGCGCCAGCAGCCTATGGATAGGGGGTGACTATGGCTACACCTTC. Amino acid sequence: CASSLWIGGDYGYTF. The V call is TRBV5-1, the J call TRBJ1-2; possibly TRBD1 for D (6 bases). V was pared by 4 bases and J by 3 bases, with 16 bases between. Germline V gives CDR1 SGHRS, CDR2 YFSETQ. This CDR3 has 15 amino acids.

This sequence joins TRBV30 and TRBJ2-1, with D tentatively TRBD1 (6 bases). Germline V gives CDR1 GTSNPN, CDR2 SVGIG (reference sequence). The length of the CDR3 is 13 residues. V lost 0 bases and J lost 7, with 10 bases in between. For the CDR3, the DNA is TGTGCCTGGAGTGTATTGCAGGGGAATGAGCAGTTCTTC. It specifies CAWSVLQGNEQFF.

This clonotype was detected many times. The rearrangement uses TRBV10-3 and TRBJ2-7; no reliable D call. Germline lookup yields CDR1 ENHRY and CDR2 SYGVKD. The CDR3 is made up of 13 amino acids. The ends were cut back, 3 bases at V and 5 bases at J, with 11 bases in the middle. The CDR3 region is CAISDVWADEQYF. CDR3 DNA: TGTGCCATCAGTGATGTGTGGGCGGACGAGCAGTACTTC.

In the case of this clonotype: A much larger clone lies a single base off, so this may be a read error. The chain employs TRBV11-3 and TRBJ2-3; a possible D gene is TRBD1 (6 bases). This CDR3 spans 14 amino acids. Trimming took off 4 bases at V and 6 bases at J, with 14 bases between the two ends. Germline CDR1 is SGHNT and CDR2 is YENEEA. The CDR3 DNA sequence: TGTGCCAGCAGCTCAGGGGCTAGAGGGGATACGCAGTATTTT. Translation gives CASSSGARGDTQYF.

The CDR3 DNA reads as TGTGCCAGCACCTCCGGGACAGGGGCCTACGAGCAGTACTTC. Translated: CASTSGTGAYEQYF. The rearrangement links TRBV21-1 to TRBJ2-7; the table calls TRBD1, which could not be checked here. TRBV21-1 is tagged as a pseudogene. This CDR3 is 14 amino acids long.

This clonotype was seen more than once but under ten times. This chain uses TRBV3-1 with TRBJ2-1, with TRBD1 as a possible D gene (6 bases). The CDR3 is made up of 16 amino acids. Germline V lookup: CDR1 LGHDT, CDR2 YNNKEL (reference sequence). V gave up 5 bases and J gave up 0 bases, with 14 bases separating them. CDR3 bases: TGTGCCAGCAGCGGGCGTGGGGGCAGCTCCTACAATGAGCAGTTCTTC. It is translated as CASSGRGGSSYNEQFF.

J is TRBJ1-5 and V is TRBV21-1; the table's D call, TRBD1, was not checked against the DNA. TRBV21-1 is a documented pseudogene. The CDR3 contains 17 residues. CDR3 region: CASSKEGGGARNQPQHF. The CDR3 bases are TGTGCCAGCAGCAAAGAGGGCGGGGGCGCCCGGAATCAGCCCCAGCATTTT.

This clonotype was counted a single time. One end of the junction fails to match germline, which may point to a read error. This chain joins TRBV6-5 and TRBJ2-5; 10 positions match TRBD2. TRBJ2-7 matches the DNA end more closely, so the J call is doubtful. The germline CDR1 and CDR2 sequences are MNHEY and SVGAGI. CDR3 length: 16 amino acids. The CDR3 sequence: CAGSYSSGGATYEQYF. The DNA for the CDR3 is TGTGCCGGCAGTTACTCAAGCGGGGGGGCAACCTACGAGCAGTACTTC.

The V and J genes are TRBV4-1 and TRBJ2-1; 12 positions match TRBD2. In germline, CDR1 is MGHRA, CDR2 YSYEKL. V was clipped by 3 bases and J by 2 bases; unmatched bases: 5. CDR3 size: 17 residues. This CDR3 reads CASSQASGGVTYNEQFF. CDR3 DNA sequence: TGCGCCAGCAGCCAGGCTAGCGGGGGGGTTACCTACAATGAGCAGTTCTTC.

The chain uses TRBV3-1 and TRBJ2-5, with unresolved D. Germline CDR1 and CDR2: LGHDT and YNNKEL (reference sequence). The V end was cut by 2 bases, the J end by 1 base, with 5 bases between. This CDR3 comprises 13 residues. The CDR3 spells CASSQPPQETQYF. The CDR3 coding sequence is TGTGCCAGCAGCCAACCCCCCCAAGAGACCCAGTACTTC.

This clonotype was seen at least ten times. V usage is TRBV20-1 and J usage is TRBJ2-3; possible D gene TRBD2, 6 bases. From germline, CDR1 is DFQATT and CDR2 SNEGSKA (reference sequence). There are 14 residues in the CDR3. The ends were cut back, 1 base at V and 3 bases at J, with 11 bases in the middle. The CDR3 coding sequence is TGCAGTGCTAGAGCGGAGCGGGTGACAGATACGCAGTATTTT. This encodes CSARAERVTDTQYF.

The V and J genes are TRBV3-1 and TRBJ2-4, with a possible D match to TRBD2 (5 bases). Germline-derived CDR1 and CDR2 are LGHDT and YNNKEL (reference sequence). V was cut by 1 base and J by 13 bases, with 14 bases left in between. This CDR3 region has 13 residues. The CDR3 nucleotides are TGTGCCAGCAGCCAAGGGGTGTTGAGGGAGCAGTACTTC. This sequence encodes CASSQGVLREQYF.

The chain uses TRBV28 and TRBJ2-2; unclear D gene. CDR3 length: 13 amino acids. Germline V gene lookup returns CDR1 MDHEN and CDR2 SYDVKM. V lost 5 bases and J 7 bases, leaving 11 bases between the germline ends. CDR3 sequence reads: CASSIPSVGELFF. In nucleotides, the CDR3 is TGTGCCAGCAGTATACCTTCTGTCGGGGAGCTGTTTTTT.

V gene TRBV10-3 combines with J gene TRBJ2-3; D uncertain. Germline V gene lookup returns CDR1 ENHRY and CDR2 SYGVKD. This CDR3 has 15 residues. The CDR3 here is CASSPCRKTTDTQYF. For the CDR3, the DNA is TGTGCATCCAGCCCTTGCAGAAAAACCACAGATACGCAGTATTTT.

About this clonotype: One end of the junction does not line up with germline, which may come from a read error. The V call is TRBV7-2, the J call TRBJ2-6; D unclear. CDR3 length: 14 residues. Per germline, CDR1 SGHTA and CDR2 FQGNSA. The CDR3: CVSSFDQATSVLTF. For the CDR3, the DNA is TGTGTCAGCAGTTTCGACCAGGCCACCAGCGTCCTGACTTTC.

This chain joins TRBV15 and TRBJ2-1; 12 nucleotides align to TRBD2. Germline V CDR1 and CDR2: LNHNV, YYDKDF (reference sequence). V lost 0 bases and J lost 8; bases outside the gene matches: 5. The CDR3 runs to 16 residues. The CDR3 bases are TGTGCCACCAGCAGAGAAGGGCTAGCGGGAGGGTATGAGCAGTTCTTC. Translation gives CATSREGLAGGYEQFF.